The clone carrying this TCR beta chain came up many times. Antigen specificity is unknown. The sample belongs to a study of CD8 T cells in ankylosing spondylitis. In making TCR beta libraries, quantitative 5'-RACE with molecular barcodes was used. Each CDR3 protein gets one entry after TCRdb re-called the 5' RACE reads with MiXCR. This table has around 120,000 distinct CDR3 sequences, around 9% appearing once. Study observations and caveats: Before this, some motif variants had been reported in reactive arthritis synovial fluid and blood. Ankylosing spondylitis blood appeared to carry a characteristic TCR beta motif of roughly 8 highly homologous variants. Matched ankylosing spondylitis synovial fluid reportedly showed significant enrichment of disease-linked clones.

The germline CDR1 and CDR2 sequences are SGHRS and YFSETQ. The CDR3 consists of 13 residues. V was cut by 4 bases and J by 5 bases, with 12 bases left in between. The source is a male donor with ankylosing spondylitis or in good health (not recorded which). What was sequenced was blood, either unsorted or a sorted T cell fraction (not recorded which). V and J are TRBV5-1 and TRBJ2-5; a weak D match, TRBD2 (6 bases). CDR3 region: CASSPGAWETQYF. The CDR3 nucleotides are TGCGCCAGCAGCCCGGGAGCGTGGGAGACCCAGTACTTC.